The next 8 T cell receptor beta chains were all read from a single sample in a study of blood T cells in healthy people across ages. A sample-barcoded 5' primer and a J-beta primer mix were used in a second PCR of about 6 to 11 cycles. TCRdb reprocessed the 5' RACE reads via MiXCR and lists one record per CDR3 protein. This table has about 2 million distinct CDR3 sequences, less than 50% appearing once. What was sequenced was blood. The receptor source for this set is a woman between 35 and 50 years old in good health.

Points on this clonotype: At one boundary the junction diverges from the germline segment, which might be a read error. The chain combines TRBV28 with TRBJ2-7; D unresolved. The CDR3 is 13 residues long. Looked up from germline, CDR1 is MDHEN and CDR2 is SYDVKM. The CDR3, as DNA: TGTGCCACCGCGAGAAAAGGGTCCTACGACCAGTACTTC. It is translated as CATARKGSYDQYF.

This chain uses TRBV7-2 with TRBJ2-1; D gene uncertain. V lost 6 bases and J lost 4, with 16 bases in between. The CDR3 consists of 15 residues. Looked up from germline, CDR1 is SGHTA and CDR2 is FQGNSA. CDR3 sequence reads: CASRFRQGIYNEQFF. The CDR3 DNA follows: TGTGCCAGCAGGTTTCGACAAGGAATTTACAATGAGCAGTTCTTC.

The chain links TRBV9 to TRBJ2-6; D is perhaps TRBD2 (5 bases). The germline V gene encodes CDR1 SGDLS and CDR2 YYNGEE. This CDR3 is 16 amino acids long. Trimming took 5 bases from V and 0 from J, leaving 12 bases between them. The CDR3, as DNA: TGTGCCAGCAGAGGAGGCGACCACTCTGGGGCCAACGTCCTGACTTTC. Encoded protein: CASRGGDHSGANVLTF.

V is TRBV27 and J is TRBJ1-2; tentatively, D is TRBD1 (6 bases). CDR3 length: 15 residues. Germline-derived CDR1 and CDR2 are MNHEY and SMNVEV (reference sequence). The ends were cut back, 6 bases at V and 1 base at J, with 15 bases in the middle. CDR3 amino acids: CASSSLGADNYGYTF. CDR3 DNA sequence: TGTGCCAGCAGCTCCCTGGGGGCGGATAACTATGGCTACACCTTC.

The CDR3 spells CATSDSLGLAGGQDTQYF. The CDR3 DNA is TGTGCCACCAGTGATTCCCTGGGACTAGCGGGGGGGCAAGATACGCAGTATTTT. V and J are TRBV24-1 and TRBJ2-3; 16 nucleotides match TRBD2. The CDR3 spans 18 residues. The J segment lost 5 bases and the V segment lost 2 bases, leaving 6 bases of the junction unmatched. Germline values: CDR1 KGHDR, CDR2 SFDVKD.

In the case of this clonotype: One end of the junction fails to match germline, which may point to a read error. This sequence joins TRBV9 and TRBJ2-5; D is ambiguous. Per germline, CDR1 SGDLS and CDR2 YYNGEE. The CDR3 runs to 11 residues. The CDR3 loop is CAGSVRETQYF. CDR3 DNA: TGTGCCGGCAGCGTAAGAGAGACCCAGTACTTC.

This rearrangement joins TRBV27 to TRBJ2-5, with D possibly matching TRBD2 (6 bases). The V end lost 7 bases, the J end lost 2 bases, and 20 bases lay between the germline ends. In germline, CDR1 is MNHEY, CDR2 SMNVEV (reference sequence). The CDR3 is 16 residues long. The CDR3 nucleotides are TGTGCCAGCAAGACCCTGATGGGAGGTATACAAGAGACCCAGTACTTC. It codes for CASKTLMGGIQETQYF.

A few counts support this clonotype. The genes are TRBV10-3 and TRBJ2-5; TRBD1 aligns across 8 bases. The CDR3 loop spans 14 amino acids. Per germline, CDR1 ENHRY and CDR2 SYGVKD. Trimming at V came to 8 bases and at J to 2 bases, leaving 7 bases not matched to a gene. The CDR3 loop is CAIGNRGSQETQYF. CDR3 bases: TGTGCCATCGGAAACAGGGGGTCGCAAGAGACCCAGTACTTC.